This TCR beta chain was observed in a study of Ad26.COV2.S vaccination and SARS-CoV-2 variants. Looking at the study overall: Donor allocation was to the COV1001 Ad26.COV2.S trial arm.

Looked up from germline, CDR1 is PRHDT and CDR2 is FYEKMQ (reference sequence). The CDR3 is 14 amino acids. V was clipped by 5 bases and J by 4 bases, with 14 bases between them. Produced via immunoSEQ multiplex PCR; TCRdb's table is partial and in-frame only. The sample contains hundreds of thousands of clones, roughly 90% of which appear only once. On this clone itself: Its target is not known.

Notes on the study in general: Vaccine recipients showed a spike-specific TCR breadth that was higher than in placebo recipients. Non-spike TCR breadth did not differ much between vaccine and placebo recipients.

Treatment specified: 15 to 20 received Ad26.COV2.S at low or high dose, single or two shots; 5 received placebo; per-sample allocation not given. Day 63 following the first vaccine or placebo injection was when the samples were taken. Its platform was an Ad26 vector, and its expressed antigen was Wuhan-strain SARS-CoV-2 spike. This sequence was found in a person aged 18-60 years who received the Ad26.COV2.S COVID-19 vaccine or a placebo. The chain uses TRBV13 and TRBJ1-2; no definite D call. The sequencing used peripheral blood, collected in a trial of Ad26.COV2.S vaccine versus placebo. Here the CDR3 reads CASSAVFVSYGYTF. The CDR3 region has the DNA TGTGCCAGCAGCGCCGTATTCGTTTCCTATGGCTACACCTTC.